What follows are 18 T cell receptor beta chains derived from one specimen sequenced in a study of shared clonotypes between healthy human individuals. CD45RO-negative, CCR7-positively selected cells formed the naive CD8 fraction, excluding terminally differentiated effector memory CD45RA+ cells. Profiled with immunoSEQ multiplex PCR; TCRdb holds only in-frame clones, not every one. The sample yields approximately 1.9 million clones, 93% seen once. Source material: naive CD8+ T cells from PBMCs. These receptors were taken from a man aged 18 to 29 in good health. Some clones in this sample may be carry-over from other donors' samples.

The chain uses TRBV6-1 and TRBJ1-5; tentative D call: TRBD1 (6 bases). V lost 3 bases, J lost 7 bases, and 10 bases lay in between. In germline, CDR1 is MNHNS, CDR2 SASEGT. The length of the CDR3 is 13 residues. Here the CDR3 reads CASSDRGQQPQHF. The CDR3 nucleotides are TGTGCCAGCAGTGACAGGGGTCAACAGCCCCAGCATTTT.

V is TRBV6-1 and J is TRBJ2-3, with 13 bases lining up with TRBD2. Germline-derived CDR1 and CDR2 are MNHNS and SASEGT. Losses at the gene ends were 3 bases for V and 1 base for J; bases not matched to a gene: 7. CDR3 length: 18 amino acids. CDR3 in amino acids: CASSEETSGRRGTDTQYF. In nucleotides, the CDR3 is TGTGCCAGCAGTGAGGAGACTAGCGGGAGGCGGGGCACAGATACGCAGTATTTT.

The CDR3, as DNA: TGCGCCAGCAGCCCTGGCGAGAGGTTCGCCTACGAGCAGTACTTC. Translating it yields CASSPGERFAYEQYF. This chain joins TRBV5-1 and TRBJ2-7; D is ambiguous. CDR3 size: 15 residues. The V gene lost 4 bases and the J gene lost 2 bases, with 16 bases spanning the gap. Per germline, CDR1 SGHRS and CDR2 YFSETQ.

This clone appeared once. The rearrangement uses TRBV27 and TRBJ2-7, with D hard to call. CDR1 is MNHEY and CDR2 is SMNVEV in the germline V gene (reference sequence). The ends were cut back, 1 base at V and 5 bases at J, with 9 bases in the middle. This CDR3 is built from 13 residues. CDR3 in DNA: TGTGCCAGCAGTTTATTAAATTCGGACGAGCAGTACTTC. Encoded protein: CASSLLNSDEQYF.

V gene TRBV5-6 combines with J gene TRBJ1-5; D remains unclear. CDR3 length: 14 residues. V was cut by 3 bases and J by 3 bases, with 10 bases left in between. CDR1 is SGHDT, CDR2 YYEEEE, per germline. The CDR3 DNA reads TGTGCCAGCAGCTCTCAGGATACCAATCAGCCCCAGCATTTT. It codes for CASSSQDTNQPQHF.

This clone was detected once. This sequence joins TRBV29-1 and TRBJ1-1; D is undetermined. The V and J ends lost 4 bases and 6 bases respectively, with 18 bases between them. The CDR3 runs to 14 residues. Germline-derived CDR1 and CDR2 are SQVTM and ANQGSEA. The CDR3 sequence: CSVVRGTLYSEAFF. The DNA for the CDR3 is TGCAGCGTTGTCCGAGGAACACTATACTCTGAAGCTTTCTTT.

About this clone itself: One end of the junction does not line up with germline, which may come from a read error. The gene calls are TRBV4-3 and TRBJ2-4; 7 bases fit TRBD1. This CDR3 is 17 amino acids long. Germline V CDR1 and CDR2: LGHNA, YSLEER. In DNA form, the CDR3 reads TGCGCCAGCAGCCAAGATCTTTACCCCACAACAGGGGCAGGCCTTGAATTC. This gives the protein CASSQDLYPTTGAGLEF.

Worth noting for this clone: This CDR3 is also generated by other DNA sequences in the sample. The rearrangement links TRBV27 to TRBJ1-5; D unresolved. CDR3 length: 14 residues. The V gene's germline CDR1 is MNHEY and CDR2 SMNVEV (reference sequence). V was trimmed by 2 bases and J by 1 base, leaving 6 bases between them. CDR3 protein: CASSLSGSNQPQHF. CDR3 nucleotides: TGTGCCAGCAGTTTAAGCGGAAGCAATCAGCCCCAGCATTTT.

As to this clone: Additional DNA sequences in this sample encode the identical CDR3. V is TRBV11-2 and J is TRBJ2-7; a possible D gene is TRBD2 (5 bases). This CDR3 region has 13 residues. V was shortened by 1 base and J by 3 bases, with 7 bases between the two germline ends. CDR1 is SGHAT and CDR2 is FQNNGV in the germline V gene. The CDR3: CASSLGGVYEQYF. The CDR3 DNA reads as TGTGCCAGCAGCTTAGGGGGAGTCTACGAGCAGTACTTC.

The rearrangement uses TRBV5-6 and TRBJ1-4; 7 bases are shared with TRBD1. The CDR3 runs to 14 residues. From germline, CDR1 is SGHDT and CDR2 YYEEEE. V gave up 7 bases and J gave up 8 bases; unmatched junction bases: 11. The CDR3 DNA reads as TGTGCCAGCTCCCGACAGGGTCGGGTCGAAAAACTGTTTTTT. The encoded protein is CASSRQGRVEKLFF. Together with reference TRBV5-6 and TRBJ1-4, the CDR3 gives the full variable domain: DAGVTQSPTHLIKTRGQQVTLRCSPKSGHDTVSWYQQALGQGPQFIFQYYEEEERQRGNFPDRFSGHQFPNYSSELNVNALLLGDSALYLCASSRQGRVEKLFFGSGTQLSVL.

The CDR3 reads CASSRSDSWSGNTIYF. CDR3 in DNA: TGCGCCAGCAGCCGGTCCGACAGTTGGTCTGGAAACACCATATATTTT. J is TRBJ1-3 and V is TRBV4-3, with D possibly TRBD1 on 5 matching bases. This CDR3 region has 16 residues. V gave up 4 bases and J gave up 1 base, with 14 bases separating them. Looked up from germline, CDR1 is LGHNA and CDR2 is YSLEER.

CDR3 region: CASSSDRGYGNEKLFF. CDR3 nucleotides: TGTGCCAGCAGTTCGGACAGGGGGTATGGTAATGAAAAACTGTTTTTT. The rearrangement uses TRBV28 and TRBJ1-4, with 10 bases aligning to TRBD1. This CDR3 region has 16 residues. The V gene's germline CDR1 is MDHEN and CDR2 SYDVKM. V shed 4 bases and J 4 bases; nucleotides not matched to a gene: 6.

The chain employs TRBV9 and TRBJ2-7; D tentatively reads TRBD1 or TRBD2 (5 bases each). The length of the CDR3 is 15 residues. V was pared by 0 bases and J by 2 bases, with 12 bases between. From germline, CDR1 is SGDLS and CDR2 YYNGEE. The CDR3 spells CASSVVGGQAYEQYF. The CDR3 nucleotides read TGTGCCAGCAGCGTAGTAGGAGGACAAGCCTACGAGCAGTACTTC. Drawing the rest from reference TRBV9 and TRBJ2-7, the complete variable domain is DSGVTQTPKHLITATGQRVTLRCSPRSGDLSVYWYQQSLDQGLQFLIQYYNGEERAKGNILERFSAQQFPDLHSELNLSSLELGDSALYFCASSVVGGQAYEQYFGPGTRLTVT.

J is TRBJ2-1 and V is TRBV29-1, with 9 bases matching TRBD2. The trim removed 6 bases at V and 6 bases at J, leaving 12 bases unmatched. CDR3 length: 15 residues. Germline-derived CDR1 and CDR2 are SQVTM and ANQGSEA. The CDR3 DNA sequence: TGCAGCGTCGAGTGGTGGCGGGAGGGAAGCAATGAGCAGTTCTTC. Translation gives CSVEWWREGSNEQFF.

The chain links TRBV6-1 to TRBJ2-2; weak D call: TRBD2 (5 bases). The V gene lost 11 bases and the J gene lost 4 bases, with 11 bases spanning the gap. Germline CDR1 MNHNS, CDR2 SASEGT. CDR3 length equals 12 residues. The CDR3 region is CAGRAVTGELFF. CDR3 bases: TGTGCCGGAAGAGCGGTCACCGGGGAGCTGTTTTTT.

The V call is TRBV7-9, the J call TRBJ2-7; 10 nucleotides match TRBD2. This CDR3 region has 18 residues. CDR1 and CDR2 from the germline V gene are SEHNR and FQNEAQ (reference sequence). The V gene end was trimmed by 5 bases and the J gene end by 1 base; junction bases not matched to a gene: 14. CDR3 nucleotides: TGTGCCAGCAGCCCCCGGTTTCCTAGCGGGAGCCGATCCTACGAGCAGTACTTC. Translation: CASSPRFPSGSRSYEQYF. The full variable domain, in which reference TRBV7-9 and TRBJ2-7 provide the parts outside the CDR3, is DTGVSQNPRHKITKRGQNVTFRCDPISEHNRLYWYRQTLGQGPEFLTYFQNEAQLEKSRLLSDRFSAERPKGSFSTLEIQRTEQGDSAMYLCASSPRFPSGSRSYEQYFGPGTRLTVT.

This clone appeared a single time. V usage is TRBV28 and J usage is TRBJ2-5, with D perhaps being TRBD1 or TRBD2 (6 bases each). Germline V lookup: CDR1 MDHEN, CDR2 SYDVKM. Trimming removed 2 bases from V and 1 base from J, with 11 bases in between. The CDR3 runs to 15 residues. In nucleotides, the CDR3 is TGTGCCAGCAGTTTAAGTGGGGGGCCCCAAGAGACCCAGTACTTC. Translation gives CASSLSGGPQETQYF.

A note on this clone: This sample also contains other DNA sequences that code for the same CDR3. The chain combines TRBV27 with TRBJ2-1; the D is unclear. Germline V lookup: CDR1 MNHEY, CDR2 SMNVEV (reference sequence). CDR3 length: 12 residues. V was cut by 3 bases and J by 7 bases, with 7 bases left in between. CDR3 sequence: CASSFGPNEQFF. The DNA for the CDR3 is TGTGCCAGCAGTTTCGGGCCGAATGAGCAGTTCTTC.